This record concerns one T cell receptor (beta chain) sequence. Its antigen remains unknown. Other DNA variants within this sample encode the same CDR3. The data are from a study of cytomegalovirus exposure and HLA in healthy donors. Study-level results: The majority of CMV-associated TCR beta chains were reported as apparently HLA-restricted in a later analysis.

The germline V and J ends were trimmed by 2 bases and 1 base, with 6 bases remaining between them. Germline-derived CDR1 and CDR2 are SGHRS and YFSETQ. The CDR3 has 13 amino acids. A multiplex PCR was run with 60 Vbeta primers and 13 Jbeta primers. Data came from immunoSEQ multiplex PCR; TCRdb stores just in-frame clones and leaves some out. The sample holds some 70,000 clones; roughly 80% are singletons and the top ten take roughly 2.4%. This clonotype was obtained from a woman between 50 and 59 years old in good health and CMV-seronegative. The V call is TRBV5-1, the J call TRBJ2-5; TRBD2 might be the D (5 bases). The material sequenced was PBMCs. Written as DNA, the CDR3 is TGCGCCAGCAGCTTCGGACTCCAAGAGACCCAGTACTTC. It specifies CASSFGLQETQYF. The whole variable domain, filled in from reference TRBV5-1 and TRBJ2-5, reads KAGVTQTPRYLIKTRGQQVTLSCSPISGHRSVSWYQQTPGQGLQFLFEYFSETQRNKGNFPGRFSGRQFSNSRSEMNVSTLELGDSALYLCASSFGLQETQYFGPGTRLLVL.